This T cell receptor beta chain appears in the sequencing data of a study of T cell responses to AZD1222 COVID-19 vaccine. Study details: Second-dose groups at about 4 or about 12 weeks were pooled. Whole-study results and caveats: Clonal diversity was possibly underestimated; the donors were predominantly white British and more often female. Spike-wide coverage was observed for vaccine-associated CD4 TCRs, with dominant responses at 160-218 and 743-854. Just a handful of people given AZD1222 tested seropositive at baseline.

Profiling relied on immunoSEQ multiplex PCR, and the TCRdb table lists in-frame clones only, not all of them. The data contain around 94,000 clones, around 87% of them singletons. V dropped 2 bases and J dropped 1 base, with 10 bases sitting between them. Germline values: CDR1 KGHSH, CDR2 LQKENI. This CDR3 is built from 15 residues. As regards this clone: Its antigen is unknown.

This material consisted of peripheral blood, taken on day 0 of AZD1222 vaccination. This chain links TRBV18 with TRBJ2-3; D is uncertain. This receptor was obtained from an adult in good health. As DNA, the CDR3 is TGTGCCAGCTCACCAGTCCAAGCCCGCACAGATACGCAGTATTTT. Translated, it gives CASSPVQARTDTQYF.